What follows are 22 T cell receptor beta chains derived from one specimen sequenced in a study of monozygotic twins with inflammatory bowel disease. Reprocessing the 5' RACE reads, TCRdb reports a single entry for every CDR3 protein and omits DNA. The sample totals around 210,000 distinct CDR3 sequences. Sequencing was performed on blood. The source is a human donor with ulcerative colitis or Crohn's disease, or a healthy co-twin of an affected twin (not recorded which).

The chain links TRBV14 to TRBJ2-2; checking the TCRdb D call of TRBD1 is not possible without DNA. The CDR3 consists of 17 residues. The germline V gene has CDR1 SGHDN and CDR2 FVKESK. CDR3: CASSQDGSGAHTGELFF.

The chain employs TRBV7-6 and TRBJ2-1; as DNA is missing, the TRBD1 call by TCRdb cannot be tested. This CDR3 contains 17 residues. Germline lookup yields CDR1 SGHVS and CDR2 FNYEAQ. The CDR3 is CASSLEAAGTHYNEQFF.

The chain recombines TRBV6-1 with TRBJ2-3; absent DNA, TCRdb's TRBD1 call cannot be checked. Germline assignment: CDR1 MNHNS and CDR2 SASEGT. CDR3 length: 15 residues. The CDR3 here is CASSPPPPSTDTQYF.

This chain connects TRBV20-1 to TRBJ2-1; TCRdb selects TRBD2, and the lack of DNA leaves this call unchecked. This CDR3 has 16 residues. The germline V gene encodes CDR1 DFQATT and CDR2 SNEGSKA (reference sequence). The CDR3 loop is CSATPLAVDSYNEQFF.

The V call is TRBV7-6, the J call TRBJ2-1; TCRdb proposes TRBD1, but this gene call is untestable without DNA. Per the germline V gene, CDR1 is SGHVS and CDR2 is FNYEAQ. The CDR3 totals 16 residues. The chain's CDR3 is CASSNGGWGPYNEQFF.

The chain's CDR3 is CASSRSSQGEQPQHF. The gene calls are TRBV4-1 and TRBJ1-5; TCRdb's D call of TRBD1 is untestable without DNA. Germline V lookup: CDR1 MGHRA, CDR2 YSYEKL. There are 15 residues in the CDR3.

The chain uses TRBV5-6 and TRBJ2-2. The CDR3 contains 13 residues. The germline gives CDR1 SGHDT, CDR2 YYEEEE. CDR3 loop: CASSSRGTGELFF.

The genes are TRBV18 and TRBJ1-1. The CDR3 is made up of 14 amino acids. CDR1 KGHSH and CDR2 LQKENI come from the germline V gene. CDR3 protein: CASSASSPMGEAFF.

V usage is TRBV4-2 and J usage is TRBJ1-2; checking the TCRdb D call of TRBD1 is not possible without DNA. CDR1 and CDR2 from the germline V gene are LGHNA and YNFKEQ. The CDR3 extends over 15 amino acids. The CDR3 sequence is CASSQDGGANYGYTF.

V usage is TRBV12-3 or TRBV12-4 and J usage is TRBJ2-3; the TCRdb D gene call, TRBD2, has no DNA to confirm it. The CDR3 is 12 amino acids. The CDR3 region is CASSLPVDTQYF.

This rearrangement joins TRBV4-3 to TRBJ2-7. Germline V gives CDR1 LGHNA, CDR2 YSLEER. The CDR3 loop spans 17 amino acids. Here the CDR3 reads CASSQEILRKSSYEQYF.

The CDR3 loop is CAWSVGGTEAFF. The chain is built from TRBV30 and TRBJ1-1. Germline V lookup: CDR1 GTSNPN, CDR2 SVGIG (reference sequence). This CDR3 is 12 amino acids long.

The chain joins TRBV6-1 to TRBJ2-3. The germline V gene has CDR1 MNHNS and CDR2 SASEGT. The CDR3 is made up of 14 amino acids. CDR3 sequence reads: CASSRFGGPDTQYF.

The chain has TRBV5-1 and TRBJ2-2; the D gene TCRdb calls, TRBD2, cannot be checked with no DNA. The CDR3 length is 15 residues. The germline CDR1 and CDR2 sequences are SGHRS and YFSETQ. This chain's CDR3 is CASSPVGGKNGELFF. Variable domain in full (rest from reference TRBV5-1 and TRBJ2-2): KAGVTQTPRYLIKTRGQQVTLSCSPISGHRSVSWYQQTPGQGLQFLFEYFSETQRNKGNFPGRFSGRQFSNSRSEMNVSTLELGDSALYLCASSPVGGKNGELFFGEGSRLTVL.

This sequence joins TRBV7-2 and TRBJ1-1; TCRdb outputs TRBD1, but without DNA this stays unchecked. Germline V gene data show CDR1 as SGHTA and CDR2 as FQGNSA. The CDR3 consists of 13 residues. The CDR3: CASSSVGGTEAFF.

The chain uses TRBV10-3 and TRBJ1-5; TCRdb names TRBD1, which stays unverified in the absence of DNA. The CDR3 runs to 14 residues. CDR1 and CDR2 from the germline V gene are ENHRY and SYGVKD. The CDR3 here is CAIGTGVSNQPQHF.

The chain employs TRBV7-6 and TRBJ2-1; checking the TCRdb D call of TRBD2 is not possible without DNA. The CDR3 has 20 amino acids. Germline V CDR1 and CDR2: SGHVS, FNYEAQ. The CDR3 reads CASSLVGTSGDNRDYNEQFF. Full variable domain (rest looked up from reference TRBV7-6 and TRBJ2-1): GAGVSQSPRYKVTKRGQDVALRCDPISGHVSLYWYRQALGQGPEFLTYFNYEAQQDKSGLPNDRFSAERPEGSISTLTIQRTEQRDSAMYRCASSLVGTSGDNRDYNEQFFGPGTRLTVL.

The rearrangement links TRBV11-2 to TRBJ2-1. The CDR3 spans 12 residues. Per germline, CDR1 SGHAT and CDR2 FQNNGV. The CDR3 is CAISSTYNEQFF.

The chain recombines TRBV20-1 with TRBJ1-5; TCRdb picks TRBD1, but there is no DNA to check that call. The CDR3 covers 14 residues. CDR1 and CDR2 (germline): DFQATT, SNEGSKA (reference sequence). The CDR3 here is CSASAQGSNQPQHF.

The chain has TRBV7-9 and TRBJ2-5; no DNA is available, so the TRBD1 call from TCRdb remains unchecked. This CDR3 is 12 amino acids long. Per germline, CDR1 SEHNR and CDR2 FQNEAQ (reference sequence). The CDR3 sequence is CASSSTVETQYF.

The chain combines TRBV20-1 with TRBJ2-1; the D call of TRBD2 rests on TCRdb alone, since no DNA is present to check it. Germline V lookup: CDR1 DFQATT, CDR2 SNEGSKA (reference sequence). The CDR3 spans 16 residues. CDR3: CSAAPSLAPSYNEQFF.

J is TRBJ1-6 and V is TRBV6-1. Germline V lookup: CDR1 MNHNS, CDR2 SASEGT. CDR3 length: 15 residues. The CDR3 protein is CASSTRLSYNSPLHF.